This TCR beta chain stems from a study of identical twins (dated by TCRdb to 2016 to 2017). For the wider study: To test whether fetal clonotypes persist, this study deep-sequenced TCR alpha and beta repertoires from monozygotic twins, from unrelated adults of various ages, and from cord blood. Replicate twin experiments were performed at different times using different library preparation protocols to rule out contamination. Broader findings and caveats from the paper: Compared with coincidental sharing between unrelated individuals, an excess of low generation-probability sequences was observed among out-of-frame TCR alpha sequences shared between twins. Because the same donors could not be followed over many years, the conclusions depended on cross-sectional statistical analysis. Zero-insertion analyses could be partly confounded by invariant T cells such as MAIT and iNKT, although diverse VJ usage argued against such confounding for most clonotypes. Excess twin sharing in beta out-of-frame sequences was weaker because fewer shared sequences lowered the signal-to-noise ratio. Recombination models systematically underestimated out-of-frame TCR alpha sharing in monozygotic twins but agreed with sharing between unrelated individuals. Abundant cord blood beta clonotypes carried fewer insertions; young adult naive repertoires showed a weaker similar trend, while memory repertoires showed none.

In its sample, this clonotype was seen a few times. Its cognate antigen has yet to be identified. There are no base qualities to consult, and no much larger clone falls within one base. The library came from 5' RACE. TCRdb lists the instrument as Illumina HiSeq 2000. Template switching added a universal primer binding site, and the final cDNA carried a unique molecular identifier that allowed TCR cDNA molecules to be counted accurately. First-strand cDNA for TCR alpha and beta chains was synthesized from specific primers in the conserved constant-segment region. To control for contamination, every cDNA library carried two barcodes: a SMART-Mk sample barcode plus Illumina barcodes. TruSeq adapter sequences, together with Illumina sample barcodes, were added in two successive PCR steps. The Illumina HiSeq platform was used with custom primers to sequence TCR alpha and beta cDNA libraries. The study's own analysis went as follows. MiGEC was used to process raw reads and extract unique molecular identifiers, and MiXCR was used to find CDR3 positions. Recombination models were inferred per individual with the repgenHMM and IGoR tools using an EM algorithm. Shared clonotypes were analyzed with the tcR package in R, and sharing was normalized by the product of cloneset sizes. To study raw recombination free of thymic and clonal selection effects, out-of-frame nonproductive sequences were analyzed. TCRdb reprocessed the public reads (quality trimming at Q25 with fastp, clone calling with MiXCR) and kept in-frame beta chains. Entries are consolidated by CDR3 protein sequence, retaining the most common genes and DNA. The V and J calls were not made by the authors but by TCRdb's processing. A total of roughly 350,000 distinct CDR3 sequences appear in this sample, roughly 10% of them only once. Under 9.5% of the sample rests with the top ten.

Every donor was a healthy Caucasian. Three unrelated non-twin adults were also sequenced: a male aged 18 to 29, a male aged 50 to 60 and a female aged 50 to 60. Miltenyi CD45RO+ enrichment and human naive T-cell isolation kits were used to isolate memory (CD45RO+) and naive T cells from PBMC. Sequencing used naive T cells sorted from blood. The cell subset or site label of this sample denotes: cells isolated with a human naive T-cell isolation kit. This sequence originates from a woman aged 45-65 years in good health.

The nucleotides are TGTGCCAGCAGCCCTAAATGGGAGAACACCGGGGAGCTGTTTTTT. Protein translation: CASSPKWENTGELFF. Recombination connected TRBV11-3 to TRBJ2-2; the D gene assignment is ambiguous. The CDR3 runs 15 residues from the cysteine to the phenylalanine. The CDR3 DNA has 45 bases and is translated from base 1. Trimming at the junction amounts to 5 bases on V and 1 base on J, and the germline ends lie 11 bases apart. Via the germline V gene, CDR1 is SGHNT and CDR2 YENEEA.